A selection of T cell receptor beta chains follows, all from one sample in a study of T cell repertoires and HLA-DP antigens. Libraries were prepared by immunoSEQ multiplex PCR; TCRdb keeps only in-frame clonotypes and omits some of them. The data contain roughly 120,000 clones, roughly 92% of them singletons. Antigens of these TCRs are unknown. Sample: CD4+ T cells from PBMCs. The receptors were sampled from a woman between 18 and 30 years old in good health and CMV-seronegative. Both conserved end residues are part of each CDR3. D genes are given only for firm matches. A row's size may be missing; if present it is once, few, many or a size class.

clone size,V gene,D gene,CDR3 protein
.,TRBV28,.,CASSPRTETEAFF
.,TRBV29-1,TRBD1,CSVELGTGGKETQYF
.,TRBV7-9,TRBD2,CASSSSSGRSREQYF
.,TRBV5-5,.,CASSSGLRETQYF
.,TRBV4-1,TRBD1,CASSQPGQGKTGELFF
.,TRBV28,TRBD2,CASSTRLAGETQYF
.,TRBV27,.,CASSRTANTGELFF
.,TRBV25-1,TRBD2,CASSEGSGLAGTDTQYF
.,TRBV7-3,.,CASSKGGMNTEAFF
.,TRBV19,TRBD1,CASSEGQAKETQYF
.,TRBV18,.,CASSPIRNTEAFF
.,TRBV27,.,CASRGAWTYNSPLHF
.,TRBV29-1,.,CSVEHIYGYTF
.,TRBV20-1,.,CSARETYEQYF
.,TRBV15,TRBD1,CATSRSDRAGSRGYTF
.,TRBV5-1,TRBD1,CASSLAGTGENEQFF
.,TRBV28,.,CASTPRGASVHNEQFF
.,TRBV7-9,.,CASSLPSRTDEKLFF
.,TRBV11-1,.,CASSFRLEPDTQYF
.,TRBV7-2,.,CASSLHQNTEAFF
.,TRBV5-1,.,CASSNRAQETQYF
.,TRBV7-9,.,CASSLTETQYF
.,TRBV6-5,TRBD1,CAASGNRGVYGYTF
.,TRBV5-1,.,CASSPGRDGDTQYF
once,TRBV9,.,CASSGQVGFETQYF
.,TRBV9,.,CASSGSRVNYGYTF
.,TRBV5-1,.,CASSLGGSHEQYF
few,TRBV29-1,.,CSGEWGNGYTF
.,TRBV11-2,TRBD2,CASSLLRLAGETQYF
.,TRBV19,.,CASSIVAGIMNTEAFF
once,TRBV6-5,.,CASSYGRGQNTEAFF
.,TRBV5-1,TRBD2,CASRMREVDEQFF
.,TRBV5-1,.,CASRAFYEQYF
.,TRBV30,.,CAWSVRGRTGELFF
.,TRBV7-9,.,CASSSGVYQPQHF
.,TRBV5-5,TRBD1,CASSPRQTGGNQPQHF